The TCR beta chain described here comes from a study of human T cells and chemical hapten exposure. For the study at large: TCR yields differed between samples (mainly from small differences in pooled library volume). Study findings and constraints: No change in TCRs above 1 in 1000 frequency was produced by DPC sensitization.

Trimming cost V 3 bases and J 4 bases, with 4 bases left between them. The CDR3 has 13 residues. Within the library, unique molecular identifiers were attached to each individual cDNA molecule. Per the authors' pipeline: Counts of TCRs in each sample centred on a median of around 100,000 and extended from around 24,000 to 710,000. Each CDR3 protein gets one entry after TCRdb re-called the 5' RACE reads with MiXCR. None of the V and J calls come from the authors' own analysis; TCRdb made them. The sample holds about 140,000 distinct CDR3 sequences, around 4.1% seen once. This clonotype was counted many times. What it binds is not known. Extraction of total RNA was performed on unfractionated whole blood.

The rearrangement joins TRBV12-3 or TRBV12-4 to TRBJ1-6; D call uncertain. The receptor's source is a female donor in good health. The CDR3 loop is CASSLQYNSPLHF. The CDR3 nucleotides are TGTGCCAGCAGTTTGCAGTATAATTCACCCCTCCACTTT.